Sequencing of this T cell receptor beta chain was carried out in a study of blood T cell repertoires in COVID-19. Looking at the study overall: The United States, Italy and Spain were the sources of the acute and convalescent COVID-19 samples.

Produced via immunoSEQ multiplex PCR; TCRdb's table is partial and in-frame only. The sample contains fewer than 350,000 clones, approximately 89% of which appear only once. The CDR3 runs to 14 residues. With 4 bases clipped from V and 2 bases from J, the junction kept 3 bases outside the gene matches. From germline, CDR1 is MDHEN and CDR2 SYDVKM. Two negative PCRs, clearance, or symptom resolution were required of recovered Cohort 3 donors. The sequenced sample consisted of PBMCs or T cells enriched from blood (not recorded which). V gene TRBV28 combines with J gene TRBJ2-7; the match to TRBD2 covers 9 bases. The receptor comes from a woman between 40 and 50 years old who had recovered from COVID-19. The CDR3 is CASSSGLAPYEQYF. The CDR3 nucleotides are TGTGCCAGCAGTTCGGGACTAGCCCCCTACGAGCAGTACTTC. Full variable domain (missing parts from reference TRBV28 and TRBJ2-7): DVKVTQSSRYLVKRTGEKVFLECVQDMDHENMFWYRQDPGLGLRLIYFSYDVKMKEKGDIPEGYSVSREKKERFSLILESASTNQTSMYLCASSSGLAPYEQYFGPGTRLTVT.